Detailed here is one TCR beta chain. Its antigen is as yet unknown. Primers for the PCR totalled 60 Vbeta and 13 Jbeta. Sequenced by immunoSEQ multiplex PCR; TCRdb stores in-frame clones only, minus some. This sample has about 160,000 clones, with 85% found just once. This CDR3 has 13 amino acids. From germline, CDR1 is SNHLY and CDR2 FYNNEI. V dropped 7 bases and J dropped 7 bases, with 17 bases sitting between them. These data are taken from a study of cytomegalovirus exposure and HLA in healthy donors. Study-wide findings and caveats: Earlier results showed most TCR beta V segments being productive about 87% or about 30% of the time.

Sample: PBMCs. The TCR sequence derives from a man between 18 and 29 years old in good health and CMV-seropositive. The rearrangement links TRBV2 to TRBJ2-7, with D possibly TRBD2 on 6 matching bases. The CDR3 region has the DNA TGTGCCAGCACGGGGACTGATCTTTTGGAGCAGTACTTC. Translated: CASTGTDLLEQYF.